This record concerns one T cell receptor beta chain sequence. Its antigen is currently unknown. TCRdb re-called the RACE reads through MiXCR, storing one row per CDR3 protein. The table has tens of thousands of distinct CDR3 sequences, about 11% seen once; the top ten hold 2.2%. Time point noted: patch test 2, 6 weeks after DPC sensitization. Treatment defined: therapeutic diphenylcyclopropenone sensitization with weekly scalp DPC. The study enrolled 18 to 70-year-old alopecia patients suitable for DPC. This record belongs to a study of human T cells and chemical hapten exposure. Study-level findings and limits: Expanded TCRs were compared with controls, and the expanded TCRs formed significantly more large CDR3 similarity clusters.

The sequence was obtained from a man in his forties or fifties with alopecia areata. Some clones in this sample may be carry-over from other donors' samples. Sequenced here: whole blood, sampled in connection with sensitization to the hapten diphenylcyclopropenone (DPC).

As DNA, the CDR3 is TGTGCCACCAGTGATGAAGACAGGACGAACACTGAAGCTTTCTTT. Residues: CATSDEDRTNTEAFF. V is TRBV24-1 and J is TRBJ1-1; D is perhaps TRBD1 (6 bases). Germline CDR1 KGHDR, CDR2 SFDVKD. V was shortened by 3 bases and J by 1 base, with 11 bases between the two germline ends. The CDR3 extends over 15 amino acids.